The 8 T cell receptor beta chains below come from one sample, sequenced in a study of regulatory T cells in long-lasting Graves disease (TCRdb year 2021). The library was generated by multiplex PCR. Sequencing used an Illumina HiSeq 4000. To build TCR beta libraries, CDR3 regions were amplified by Arm-PCR using iRepertoire HTBI primers. The public reads were reanalyzed by TCRdb: fastp trimming at Q25, MiXCR alignment, in-frame beta chains only. Merged by CDR3 protein, the rows form single entries marked with the most common genes and DNA. Within this sample are approximately 350,000 distinct CDR3 sequences, with 10% to 15% of them counted one time only. Jointly, the top ten make up under 20% of the sample. The time point label corresponds to: newly diagnosed GD, antithyroid drugs for less than 3 months. RNA was extracted from PBMCs in TRIzol for both TCR sequencing and RNA sequencing. These data were also reused for a study on T cells in Graves' hyperthyroidism and ophthalmopathy.

Material: peripheral blood mononuclear cells (PBMCs), obtained at new diagnosis, from a patient treated with antithyroid drugs. These receptors all come from a woman between 18 and 30 years old with Graves disease. Donor details come from another sample of the same person, matched by shared clones.

Many counts were recorded for this clonotype. The chain employs TRBV9 and TRBJ1-1; TRBD1 is a possible D gene (5 bases). V gave up 2 bases and J gave up 4 bases, with 15 bases separating them. The CDR3 loop spans 15 amino acids. The V gene's germline CDR1 is SGDLS and CDR2 YYNGEE. For the CDR3, the DNA is TGTGCCAGCAGCGTTCACCCCGGGGACGGCACTGAAGCTTTCTTT. Its protein is CASSVHPGDGTEAFF. Looking up the rest from reference TRBV9 and TRBJ1-1 gives the full variable domain: DSGVTQTPKHLITATGQRVTLRCSPRSGDLSVYWYQQSLDQGLQFLIQYYNGEERAKGNILERFSAQQFPDLHSELNLSSLELGDSALYFCASSVHPGDGTEAFFGQGTRLTVV.

The table lists this clonotype with many counts. For the CDR3, the DNA is TGCGCCAGCAGCTTGTCCGCAGATACAGATACGCAGTATTTT. Amino acid sequence: CASSLSADTDTQYF. The chain carries TRBV5-1 and TRBJ2-3; D gene ambiguous. Looked up from germline, CDR1 is SGHRS and CDR2 is YFSETQ. The CDR3 contains 14 residues. The V and J ends lost 1 base and 3 bases respectively, with 9 bases between them.

This clonotype was seen at least ten times. The gene calls are TRBV12-3 or TRBV12-4 and TRBJ2-5, with 9 bases lining up with TRBD1. The V gene end was trimmed by 6 bases and the J gene end by 1 base; junction bases not matched to a gene: 3. The CDR3 loop spans 14 amino acids. This chain's CDR3 is CASRPGQGQETQYF. DNA for the CDR3: TGTGCCAGCAGACCGGGACAGGGCCAAGAGACCCAGTACTTC.

This clonotype was observed many times. This sequence joins TRBV29-1 and TRBJ2-7; TRBD2 agrees at 8 bases. The CDR3 length is 14 residues. J was trimmed by 4 bases and V by 6 bases; bases with no gene match: 11. Looked up from germline, CDR1 is SQVTM and CDR2 is ANQGSEA. The CDR3 loop reads CSVYASTSAYEQYF. CDR3 nucleotides: TGCAGCGTCTACGCGTCGACTAGCGCTTACGAGCAGTACTTC.

In its sample, this clonotype was seen many times. The chain links TRBV11-2 to TRBJ1-2; a weak D match, TRBD1 (5 bases). CDR1 is SGHAT, CDR2 FQNNGV, per germline. This CDR3 comprises 15 residues. V lost 1 base to trimming and J lost 4 bases, with 13 bases between them. CDR3 sequence reads: CASSLGGQGGYGYTF. The DNA of the CDR3 is TGTGCCAGCAGCTTAGGAGGGCAGGGAGGCTATGGCTACACCTTC.

This clonotype has ten or more counts. This chain joins TRBV28 and TRBJ2-1; D possibly uses TRBD1 or TRBD2 (7 bases each). Trimming pared 6 bases from V and 3 bases from J, leaving 21 bases between. The germline gives CDR1 MDHEN, CDR2 SYDVKM. CDR3 length: 17 amino acids. The CDR3 region is CASSPNKRDSHYNEQFF. DNA of the CDR3: TGTGCCAGCAGCCCGAACAAGCGGGACAGCCACTACAATGAGCAGTTCTTC.

In its sample, this clonotype was seen many times. The rearrangement links TRBV20-1 to TRBJ1-3; D gene ambiguous. The V end lost 5 bases, the J end lost 4 bases, and 9 bases lay between the germline ends. CDR3 length equals 12 residues. The germline V gene has CDR1 DFQATT and CDR2 SNEGSKA (reference sequence). DNA for the CDR3: TGCAGTGCTCACAACAGAGGAAACACCATATATTTT. Amino acids: CSAHNRGNTIYF.

At least ten counts were recorded for this clonotype. The chain joins TRBV14 to TRBJ2-1; D perhaps matches TRBD2 (6 bases). Looked up from germline, CDR1 is SGHDN and CDR2 is FVKESK. V lost 2 bases, J lost 9 bases, and 11 bases lay in between. The CDR3 has 13 residues. The CDR3 is CASSQLGGSEQFF. The DNA of the CDR3 is TGTGCCAGCAGCCAACTGGGAGGTAGTGAGCAGTTCTTC.